This passage covers 21 T cell receptor beta chains from one sample sequenced in a study of circulating and synovial CD4+ cells in juvenile arthritis. Only in-frame clones appear in the TCRdb table, and some are missing; sequencing was by immunoSEQ multiplex PCR. The data contain under 40,000 clones, roughly 96% of them singletons. The sample consisted of CD4+ T cells from blood. These receptor sequences come from a human donor with juvenile idiopathic arthritis.

In DNA, the CDR3 is TGTGCCAGCAGCATCACCGGGACAGGGGATTCACCCCTCCACTTT. Translating it yields CASSITGTGDSPLHF. The chain uses TRBV5-4 and TRBJ1-6; 10 nucleotides align to TRBD1. V trimming: 4 bases; J trimming: 8 bases; junction bases outside the gene matches: 6. Germline V CDR1 and CDR2: SGHNT, YYREEE (reference sequence). CDR3 length: 15 amino acids.

The genes are TRBV5-6 and TRBJ1-3, with D uncertain. Looked up from germline, CDR1 is SGHDT and CDR2 is YYEEEE. The CDR3 totals 17 residues. Deletions cut 1 base from V and 0 bases from J, with 14 bases between. The CDR3 loop is CASSLTNQRYSGNTIYF. The CDR3 DNA follows: TGTGCCAGCAGCTTGACAAACCAGCGTTACTCTGGAAACACCATATATTTT.

This chain connects TRBV30 to TRBJ1-4; 7 nucleotides line up with TRBD1. Per germline, CDR1 GTSNPN and CDR2 SVGIG (reference sequence). This CDR3 has 13 residues. The junction had 10 bases not matched to a gene; V was cut back by 4 bases and J by 11 bases. CDR3 DNA: TGTGCCTGGAAAAGGGGGCGGTTAGGGAAACTGTTTTTT. It encodes CAWKRGRLGKLFF.

The chain joins TRBV27 to TRBJ1-6; no definite D call. Germline values: CDR1 MNHEY, CDR2 SMNVEV (reference sequence). The CDR3 has 14 residues. The V gene lost 1 base and the J gene lost 10 bases, with 11 bases spanning the gap. As DNA, the CDR3 is TGTGCCAGCAGTTTATTCGGTCGAATGTCACCCCTCCACTTT. Amino acids: CASSLFGRMSPLHF.

The gene calls are TRBV7-9 and TRBJ1-4; 8 bases are a match to TRBD1. The J segment lost 5 bases and the V segment lost 2 bases, leaving 10 bases of the junction unmatched. The CDR3 has 17 amino acids. The germline gives CDR1 SEHNR, CDR2 FQNEAQ (reference sequence). CDR3 region: CASSLLGDRPKNEKLFF. The CDR3 DNA follows: TGTGCCAGCAGCTTATTAGGGGACAGGCCGAAGAATGAAAAACTGTTTTTT.

The chain has TRBV5-1 and TRBJ1-1, with D perhaps matching TRBD1 (5 bases). V was pared by 4 bases and J by 3 bases, with 16 bases between. Germline CDR1 is SGHRS and CDR2 is YFSETQ. This CDR3 is built from 15 residues. The CDR3, as DNA: TGCGCCAGCAGCCAAGTGGGCAGGGTGGACACTGAAGCTTTCTTT. It encodes CASSQVGRVDTEAFF.

The chain couples TRBV7-9 to TRBJ1-4, with D maybe TRBD1 (6 bases). Per the germline V gene, CDR1 is SEHNR and CDR2 is FQNEAQ (reference sequence). CDR3 size: 14 residues. Trimming removed 6 bases from V and 7 bases from J, with 15 bases in between. The CDR3 spells CASRSQGWGEKLFF. CDR3 DNA sequence: TGTGCCAGCAGATCCCAGGGGTGGGGTGAAAAACTGTTTTTT. Together with reference TRBV7-9 and TRBJ1-4, the CDR3 gives the full variable domain: DTGVSQNPRHKITKRGQNVTFRCDPISEHNRLYWYRQTLGQGPEFLTYFQNEAQLEKSRLLSDRFSAERPKGSFSTLEIQRTEQGDSAMYLCASRSQGWGEKLFFGSGTQLSVL.

V and J are TRBV5-1 and TRBJ2-5, with TRBD1 identical over 7 bases. The V segment lost 4 bases and the J segment 1 base; nucleotides outside the gene matches: 7. Germline CDR1 SGHRS, CDR2 YFSETQ. The CDR3 spans 15 residues. The CDR3 here is CASSPTGTPQETQYF. Here the CDR3 DNA reads TGCGCCAGCAGCCCGACAGGGACCCCCCAAGAGACCCAGTACTTC. Full variable domain (rest looked up from reference TRBV5-1 and TRBJ2-5): KAGVTQTPRYLIKTRGQQVTLSCSPISGHRSVSWYQQTPGQGLQFLFEYFSETQRNKGNFPGRFSGRQFSNSRSEMNVSTLELGDSALYLCASSPTGTPQETQYFGPGTRLLVL.

CDR3 loop: CASSLYGRSEAFF. The CDR3 DNA follows: TGTGCCAGCAGCTTATATGGCAGATCTGAAGCTTTCTTT. This rearrangement joins TRBV7-3 to TRBJ1-1; D call uncertain. Germline V lookup: CDR1 SGHTA, CDR2 FQGTGA. Trimming stripped 2 bases from V and 6 bases from J, with 10 bases between. CDR3 size: 13 residues.

V usage is TRBV19 and J usage is TRBJ2-3; D perhaps matches TRBD2 (6 bases). Trimming removed 7 bases from V and 0 bases from J, with 14 bases in between. The germline gives CDR1 LNHDA, CDR2 SQIVND (reference sequence). The CDR3 is made up of 15 amino acids. The CDR3: CASTPAGLSTDTQYF. For the CDR3, the DNA is TGTGCCAGTACGCCCGCGGGGTTAAGCACAGATACGCAGTATTTT.

The chain has TRBV5-1 and TRBJ2-5; the D is unclear. V was pared by 4 bases and J by 3 bases, with 7 bases between. Germline loops: CDR1 SGHRS, CDR2 YFSETQ. CDR3 length equals 12 residues. CDR3 DNA sequence: TGCGCCAGCAGCCGAAACAAAGAGACCCAGTACTTC. Its translation: CASSRNKETQYF.

The chain combines TRBV11-3 with TRBJ2-1, with D possibly matching TRBD2 (6 bases). This CDR3 has 16 amino acids. The V end lost 2 bases, the J end lost 0 bases, and 11 bases lay between the germline ends. Germline V gives CDR1 SGHNT, CDR2 YENEEA. The CDR3 DNA sequence: TGTGCCAGCAGCTTAACGTTCGGGAGCTCCTACAATGAGCAGTTCTTC. Its protein is CASSLTFGSSYNEQFF. Full variable domain (remainder filled in from reference TRBV11-3 and TRBJ2-1): EAGVVQSPRYKIIEKKQPVAFWCNPISGHNTLYWYLQNLGQGPELLIRYENEEAVDDSQLPKDRFSAERLKGVDSTLKIQPAELGDSAVYLCASSLTFGSSYNEQFFGPGTRLTVL.

The chain links TRBV6-4 to TRBJ2-2; 9 bases match TRBD1. The germline V gene encodes CDR1 MRHNA and CDR2 SNTAGT. The CDR3 is made up of 19 amino acids. The junction had 17 bases not matched to a gene; V was cut back by 5 bases and J by 4 bases. CDR3 in DNA: TGTGCCAGCAGTTATTTCGGGACAGGGTTGACGGGGAGCACCGGGGAGCTGTTTTTT. Amino acid sequence: CASSYFGTGLTGSTGELFF.

V and J are TRBV5-1 and TRBJ1-4; 8 nucleotides line up with TRBD1. CDR3 length: 15 residues. After removal of 3 bases from V and 7 bases from J, the junction contained 8 bases not matched to a gene. Germline loops: CDR1 SGHRS, CDR2 YFSETQ. CDR3 sequence (DNA): TGCGCCAGCAGCTCCACAGGGGGAGCGGGTGAAAAACTGTTTTTT. Its translation: CASSSTGGAGEKLFF. The entire variable domain, with the rest obtained from reference TRBV5-1 and TRBJ1-4, is as follows: KAGVTQTPRYLIKTRGQQVTLSCSPISGHRSVSWYQQTPGQGLQFLFEYFSETQRNKGNFPGRFSGRQFSNSRSEMNVSTLELGDSALYLCASSSTGGAGEKLFFGSGTQLSVL.

The V gene is TRBV5-1, the J gene TRBJ2-1; 10 nucleotides line up with TRBD2. V lost 4 bases and J lost 3; bases outside the gene matches: 4. Germline CDR1 reads SGHRS; CDR2 reads YFSETQ. The CDR3 length is 15 residues. CDR3 region: CASSNLAGVYNEQFF. CDR3 DNA: TGCGCCAGCAGCAATCTAGCGGGAGTCTACAATGAGCAGTTCTTC.

The chain has TRBV7-2 and TRBJ2-7; no definite D call. This CDR3 is built from 14 residues. The V end was cut by 3 bases, the J end by 2 bases, with 11 bases between. Germline V CDR1 and CDR2: SGHTA, FQGNSA. CDR3 DNA sequence: TGTGCCAGCAGCTTCCCGGGTAAAACCTACGAGCAGTACTTC. Translation: CASSFPGKTYEQYF.

The chain employs TRBV2 and TRBJ2-1; 9 bases fit TRBD2. The CDR3 is 16 amino acids. The ends lost 3 bases at V and 4 bases at J; junction bases unmatched: 7. The germline gives CDR1 SNHLY, CDR2 FYNNEI. The CDR3 DNA is TGTGCCAGCAGTGAGGTGGGTAGCGGGGGTTACAATGAGCAGTTCTTC. This sequence encodes CASSEVGSGGYNEQFF.

The V gene is TRBV4-1, the J gene TRBJ2-1; 16 bases are a match to TRBD2. CDR3 size: 17 residues. Losses at the gene ends were 6 bases for V and 6 bases for J; bases not matched to a gene: 8. Germline V gene lookup returns CDR1 MGHRA and CDR2 YSYEKL. CDR3 bases: TGCGCCAGCAGGGGGACTAGCGGGGGGGCCGAGGGCAATGAGCAGTTCTTC. The encoded protein is CASRGTSGGAEGNEQFF.

This clone was counted once. The rearrangement uses TRBV7-3 and TRBJ2-2, with TRBD2 matching 8 bases. This CDR3 contains 17 residues. V shed 1 base and J 1 base; nucleotides not matched to a gene: 5. Looked up from germline, CDR1 is SGHTA and CDR2 is FQGTGA. The CDR3 nucleotides are TGTGCCAGCAGCTTAAAAGGAACTAGCGGGAACACCGGGGAGCTGTTTTTT. Protein: CASSLKGTSGNTGELFF.

The V gene is TRBV4-3, the J gene TRBJ1-1, with D uncertain. The V and J ends lost 0 bases and 10 bases respectively, with 12 bases between them. The CDR3 spans 13 residues. Germline loops: CDR1 LGHNA, CDR2 YSLEER. This CDR3 is CASSQDRRGRAFF. In nucleotides, the CDR3 is TGCGCCAGCAGCCAAGACCGCCGAGGGCGAGCTTTCTTT.

Only one count was recorded for this clone. V and J are TRBV5-1 and TRBJ2-5; tentatively, D is TRBD2 (6 bases). The ends were cut back, 2 bases at V and 2 bases at J, with 7 bases in the middle. The germline V gene encodes CDR1 SGHRS and CDR2 YFSETQ. This CDR3 region has 13 residues. The CDR3 is CASSFSGQETQYF. The CDR3 region has the DNA TGCGCCAGCAGCTTTAGCGGTCAAGAGACCCAGTACTTC.